These 21 T cell receptor beta chains came from one sample sequenced in a study of a mutant IDH1 vaccine in newly diagnosed glioma. Time point described: week 35, safety follow-up. The study gave 300 ug of mutant IDH1 20-mer peptide per vaccine dose, with topical imiquimod. These receptors are not linked to any known antigen. Sequencing was performed with immunoSEQ multiplex PCR; in TCRdb, only in-frame clones are kept and a portion is missing. Of about 56,000 clones in the sample, roughly 90% were seen once. The sequencing used PBMCs, collected from a glioma patient whose treatment included an IDH1 peptide vaccine. The receptor source for this set is a man aged 40-55 years with glioma.

The chain links TRBV7-9 to TRBJ1-4; 7 positions agree with TRBD1. Per the germline V gene, CDR1 is SEHNR and CDR2 is FQNEAQ (reference sequence). This CDR3 spans 14 amino acids. J was trimmed by 5 bases and V by 3 bases; bases with no gene match: 3. This CDR3 reads CASSFRDSNEKLFF. The CDR3 DNA sequence: TGTGCCAGCAGCTTCCGGGACAGCAATGAAAAACTGTTTTTT.

This rearrangement joins TRBV21-1 to TRBJ1-2. TRBV21-1 is shown as a pseudogene. The CDR3 extends over 12 amino acids. The CDR3 sequence is CARQRGGGGYTF. CDR3 DNA sequence: TGTGCCAGGCAGCGAGGAGGTGGTGGCTACACCTTC.

The CDR3: CASSSLGLKGDEQFF. CDR3 in DNA: TGTGCCAGCAGTTCCCTGGGTCTCAAGGGGGATGAGCAGTTCTTC. The chain carries TRBV27 and TRBJ2-1, with D tentatively TRBD1 (6 bases). The CDR3 spans 15 residues. The V gene lost 4 bases and the J gene lost 8 bases, with 18 bases spanning the gap. The germline V gene encodes CDR1 MNHEY and CDR2 SMNVEV (reference sequence).

The rearrangement joins TRBV28 to TRBJ2-7; no clear D. Trimming took 3 bases from V and 2 from J, leaving 8 bases between them. Germline assignment: CDR1 MDHEN and CDR2 SYDVKM. This CDR3 has 13 amino acids. The CDR3 here is CASSLSSTYEQYF. CDR3 in DNA: TGTGCCAGCAGTTTGTCAAGCACCTACGAGCAGTACTTC. The full variable domain, in which reference TRBV28 and TRBJ2-7 provide the parts outside the CDR3, is DVKVTQSSRYLVKRTGEKVFLECVQDMDHENMFWYRQDPGLGLRLIYFSYDVKMKEKGDIPEGYSVSREKKERFSLILESASTNQTSMYLCASSLSSTYEQYFGPGTRLTVT.

The J gene is TRBJ1-1, the V gene TRBV9, with D unclear. Germline lookup yields CDR1 SGDLS and CDR2 YYNGEE. V was cut by 0 bases and J by 1 base, with 7 bases left in between. The length of the CDR3 is 14 residues. Here the CDR3 DNA reads TGTGCCAGCAGCGTAGCTCCAGCGAACACTGAAGCTTTCTTT. This sequence encodes CASSVAPANTEAFF. Complete variable domain (other parts from reference TRBV9 and TRBJ1-1): DSGVTQTPKHLITATGQRVTLRCSPRSGDLSVYWYQQSLDQGLQFLIQYYNGEERAKGNILERFSAQQFPDLHSELNLSSLELGDSALYFCASSVAPANTEAFFGQGTRLTVV.

The chain is built from TRBV5-1 and TRBJ2-7; TRBD2 matches 15 bases. The CDR3 consists of 14 residues. With 4 bases clipped from V and 7 bases from J, the junction kept 3 bases outside the gene matches. Germline CDR1 and CDR2: SGHRS and YFSETQ. CDR3 loop: CASSPGLAGGEQYF. As DNA, the CDR3 is TGCGCCAGCAGCCCGGGACTAGCGGGAGGTGAGCAGTACTTC.

This clone was picked up a small number of times. This chain joins TRBV4-2 and TRBJ2-7; 12 bases line up with TRBD2. Germline V CDR1 and CDR2: LGHNA, YNFKEQ. This CDR3 contains 17 residues. V lost 0 bases and J lost 5; bases outside the gene matches: 8. The CDR3 bases are TGTGCCAGCAGCCAAGACCCCGGACTAGCGGGAAGGAACGAGCAGTACTTC. Its translation is CASSQDPGLAGRNEQYF.

The chain uses TRBV28 and TRBJ2-5, with D tentatively TRBD1 (6 bases). Germline V gives CDR1 MDHEN, CDR2 SYDVKM. Trimming pared 6 bases from V and 4 bases from J, leaving 18 bases between. The CDR3 length is 15 residues. DNA for the CDR3: TGTGCCAGCAGCCTACGAGGGCTCAGGGGAGAGACCCAGTACTTC. Protein product: CASSLRGLRGETQYF.

This chain connects TRBV5-1 to TRBJ2-7; D uncertain. Trimming removed 0 bases from V and 2 bases from J, with 9 bases in between. Germline lookup yields CDR1 SGHRS and CDR2 YFSETQ. The CDR3 is made up of 14 amino acids. CDR3 bases: TGCGCCAGCAGCTTGGTTTTATCCGCCTACGAGCAGTACTTC. It codes for CASSLVLSAYEQYF.

V gene TRBV19 combines with J gene TRBJ2-7; the match to TRBD1 covers 10 bases. The ends lost 3 bases at V and 3 bases at J; junction bases unmatched: 5. CDR1 is LNHDA, CDR2 SQIVND, per germline (reference sequence). CDR3 length: 15 amino acids. DNA for the CDR3: TGTGCCAGTAGTATGGTGGGACAGGGGAGCTACGAGCAGTACTTC. Encoded protein: CASSMVGQGSYEQYF.

This clone was counted only a few times. The chain employs TRBV18 and TRBJ2-3; D remains unclear. V lost 1 base to trimming and J lost 10 bases, with 15 bases between them. CDR1 KGHSH and CDR2 LQKENI come from the germline V gene. The CDR3 is 14 amino acids. The DNA of the CDR3 is TGTGCCAGCTCACCACAAGATCAGGCTGCGGCGCAGTATTTT. Amino acids: CASSPQDQAAAQYF.

The chain combines TRBV10-2 with TRBJ2-7; D perhaps matches TRBD1 (5 bases). The germline gives CDR1 WSHSY, CDR2 SAAADI. V was cut by 6 bases and J by 3 bases, with 15 bases left in between. This CDR3 has 14 residues. CDR3 coding DNA: TGCGCCAGCAGCTGGGGCCGAGATGTCTACGAGCAGTACTTC. This encodes CASSWGRDVYEQYF.

The chain employs TRBV25-1 and TRBJ2-1; no reliable D call. The CDR3 is made up of 18 amino acids. Germline CDR1 is MGHDK and CDR2 is SYGVNS. Trimming took off 3 bases at V and 0 bases at J, with 18 bases between the two ends. As DNA, the CDR3 is TGTGCCAGCAGTGACCGTGACCCCACCTCAAGCTCCTACAATGAGCAGTTCTTC. This gives the protein CASSDRDPTSSSYNEQFF.

The genes are TRBV19 and TRBJ2-5; D uncertain. In germline, CDR1 is LNHDA, CDR2 SQIVND (reference sequence). CDR3 length: 14 residues. V lost 3 bases to trimming and J lost 6 bases, with 14 bases between them. In DNA, the CDR3 is TGTGCCAGTAGTATTGGGCCCGGTATGAAGACCCAGTACTTC. This encodes CASSIGPGMKTQYF. Using reference TRBV19 and TRBJ2-5 for the parts outside the CDR3, the full variable domain is DGGITQSPKYLFRKEGQNVTLSCEQNLNHDAMYWYRQDPGQGLRLIYYSQIVNDFQKGDIAEGYSVSREKKESFPLTVTSAQKNPTAFYLCASSIGPGMKTQYFGPGTRLLVL.

This clone was seen just once. The chain carries TRBV6-6 and TRBJ1-2; TRBD1 agrees at 7 bases. CDR3 length: 14 residues. The V gene's germline CDR1 is MNHNY and CDR2 SVGAGI (reference sequence). V lost 0 bases to trimming and J lost 4 bases; unmatched junction nucleotides: 2. The CDR3 DNA follows: TGTGCCAGCAGTTACTCCGGGACAGTCTATGGCTACACCTTC. Amino acids: CASSYSGTVYGYTF.

The chain combines TRBV6-5 with TRBJ2-1; tentative D call: TRBD2 (6 bases). Germline CDR1 and CDR2: MNHEY and SVGAGI. This CDR3 region has 11 residues. Trimming removed 6 bases at V and 10 bases at J, with 10 bases between. CDR3 loop: CASSSSEEQFF. CDR3 sequence (DNA): TGTGCCAGCAGCTCTAGCGAAGAGCAGTTCTTC.

This rearrangement joins TRBV20-1 to TRBJ1-2, with TRBD1 as a possible D gene (6 bases). V lost 6 bases, J lost 4 bases, and 9 bases lay in between. This CDR3 contains 11 residues. Germline-derived CDR1 and CDR2 are DFQATT and SNEGSKA (reference sequence). CDR3 sequence (DNA): TGCAGTGCAGGGGGACCCTATGGCTACACCTTC. Translating it yields CSAGGPYGYTF.

This clone has just a few counts. The junction and the germline gene differ at one end; a read error may be behind it. The gene calls are TRBV6-6 and TRBJ1-1, with 8 bases fitting TRBD1. Germline V gives CDR1 MNHNY, CDR2 SVGAGI (reference sequence). The CDR3 has 14 residues. The CDR3 is CASSYRTGNAEAFF. The CDR3 nucleotides are TGTGCCAGCAGTTACCGGACAGGGAACGCTGAAGCTTTCTTT.

The chain links TRBV6-5 to TRBJ1-4; the D is unclear. V lost 0 bases and J lost 10, with 12 bases in between. The CDR3 covers 14 residues. Germline V gives CDR1 MNHEY, CDR2 SVGAGI. Here the CDR3 reads CASSYSSLKGKLFF. The CDR3 region has the DNA TGTGCCAGCAGTTACTCGTCCTTAAAGGGAAAACTGTTTTTT.

The chain links TRBV18 to TRBJ1-2; the D is unclear. Trimming removed 6 bases at V and 8 bases at J, with 16 bases between. This CDR3 comprises 13 residues. Germline values: CDR1 KGHSH, CDR2 LQKENI. CDR3 in amino acids: CASSPGEGSGYTF. In DNA, the CDR3 is TGTGCCAGCTCTCCGGGTGAGGGAAGCGGCTACACCTTC.

The J gene is TRBJ2-7, the V gene TRBV18; D gene unclear. V was cut by 3 bases and J by 3 bases, with 9 bases left in between. The germline V gene has CDR1 KGHSH and CDR2 LQKENI. The length of the CDR3 is 13 residues. CDR3 amino acids: CASSPPVDYEQYF. CDR3 bases: TGTGCCAGCTCACCGCCGGTAGACTACGAGCAGTACTTC.